This TCR beta chain was sequenced during a study of beta chain features in type 1 diabetes. Notes on this clone: No antigen is known for it.

Expressed TCRB transcripts were sequenced after all isolated RNA was converted to cDNA. The method was immunoSEQ multiplex PCR; TCRdb's version includes in-frame clones alone and lacks a portion of them. The sample has nearly 350,000 clones; roughly a tenth are singletons. With 6 bases clipped from V and 1 base from J, the junction kept 14 bases outside the gene matches. The CDR3 runs 19 residues. CDR1 is SNHLY and CDR2 is FYNNEI in the germline V gene. Study-wide points: Equally in patients and controls, PCR might preferentially amplify shorter templates. Among patients with Type 1 diabetes, TCRB CDR3s were moderately but significantly shorter in every one of the four CD4+ subsets.

This TCR came from a man in his thirties or forties with type 1 diabetes. The V gene is TRBV2, the J gene TRBJ1-5, with 11 bases aligning to TRBD1. What was sequenced was central memory CD4+ T cells from blood. The CDR3 DNA is TGTGCCAGCAGCCCTCTAGGGACAGGGGGGATGAGGAGCAATCAGCCCCAGCATTTT. As protein: CASSPLGTGGMRSNQPQHF.